Following are 10 T cell receptor beta chains from one sample sequenced in a study of early stage breast cancer tumors. Produced via immunoSEQ multiplex PCR; TCRdb's table is partial and in-frame only. The table shows roughly 58,000 clones, with 75% to 95% occurring only once. Sequenced: blood. These receptors were taken from a person aged 70 to 80 with breast cancer.

The chain is built from TRBV27 and TRBJ1-6; D is undetermined. CDR3 length: 14 residues. V was shortened by 2 bases and J by 7 bases, with 9 bases between the two germline ends. Germline V CDR1 and CDR2: MNHEY, SMNVEV (reference sequence). CDR3: CASSLEVPNSPLHF. CDR3 in DNA: TGTGCCAGCAGTTTAGAGGTGCCGAATTCACCCCTCCACTTT.

The rearrangement joins TRBV5-6 to TRBJ1-1, with TRBD1 identical over 9 bases. Germline-derived CDR1 and CDR2 are SGHDT and YYEEEE. The V gene end was trimmed by 0 bases and the J gene end by 6 bases; junction bases not matched to a gene: 6. CDR3 length: 15 residues. CDR3 nucleotides: TGTGCCAGCAGCTTGGTGCCGGGACAGGGCGCTGAAGCTTTCTTT. Translation gives CASSLVPGQGAEAFF.

This rearrangement joins TRBV2 to TRBJ1-5; D is unclear. This CDR3 spans 14 amino acids. V shed 1 base and J shed 6 bases, with 10 bases lying between them. The germline gives CDR1 SNHLY, CDR2 FYNNEI. The CDR3 DNA follows: TGTGCCAGCAGTGAAGTGGGGAGAGGTCAGCCCCAGCATTTT. Its protein is CASSEVGRGQPQHF.

The chain links TRBV19 to TRBJ2-5; 12 bases are a match to TRBD2. This CDR3 spans 16 amino acids. V was clipped by 7 bases and J by 1 base; unmatched bases: 7. Germline-derived CDR1 and CDR2 are LNHDA and SQIVND (reference sequence). CDR3 in DNA: TGTGCCAGTATGGCTAGCGGGGGGGCCATCCAAGAGACCCAGTACTTC. Translated, it gives CASMASGGAIQETQYF.

As concerns this clone: The junction departs from the called germline gene at one end, perhaps through a read error. In DNA form, the CDR3 reads TGTGCCAGCAGGTACTCGGGCTTCGAGCAGTTCTTC. Translating it yields CASRYSGFEQFF. This chain joins TRBV6-6 and TRBJ2-1, with D unclear. This CDR3 has 12 residues. Germline loops: CDR1 MNHNY, CDR2 SVGAGI (reference sequence).

This chain connects TRBV19 to TRBJ2-1, with 8 bases matching TRBD2. Germline values: CDR1 LNHDA, CDR2 SQIVND (reference sequence). With V trimmed by 6 bases and J by 8 bases, 12 bases remained unmatched. The CDR3 has 15 residues. The DNA of the CDR3 is TGTGCCAGTAGGGCCCTGAAAAGCGGGAGCGATGAGCAGTTCTTC. Encoded protein: CASRALKSGSDEQFF.

The chain recombines TRBV6-4 with TRBJ1-1; D gene unclear. The CDR3 covers 13 residues. CDR1 is MRHNA and CDR2 is SNTAGT in the germline V gene. V lost 7 bases and J lost 1, with 10 bases in between. The CDR3 spells CASKENPNTEAFF. Written as DNA, the CDR3 is TGTGCCAGCAAGGAGAATCCGAACACTGAAGCTTTCTTT.

This clone was counted only a few times. For the CDR3, the DNA is TGCAGTGCTATCCAGGCGACTGAAGCTTTCTTT. It yields the protein CSAIQATEAFF. The chain combines TRBV20-1 with TRBJ1-1; the D is unclear. The CDR3 runs 11 residues. The V end lost 4 bases, the J end lost 5 bases, and 8 bases lay between the germline ends. Looked up from germline, CDR1 is DFQATT and CDR2 is SNEGSKA (reference sequence).

The chain carries TRBV5-8 and TRBJ1-6; possible D gene TRBD1, 6 bases. Trimming left V 3 bases short and J 7 bases short, with 14 bases between. Germline assignment: CDR1 SGHTS and CDR2 YDEGEE. The CDR3 contains 15 residues. The CDR3 sequence is CASSYKQGRNSPLHF. The CDR3 nucleotides read TGTGCCAGCAGCTACAAACAGGGTAGGAATTCACCCCTCCACTTT.

The chain couples TRBV18 to TRBJ1-6, with D maybe TRBD1 (5 bases). CDR3 length: 16 residues. Germline CDR1 KGHSH, CDR2 LQKENI. Trimming stripped 0 bases from V and 3 bases from J, with 9 bases between. This CDR3 reads CASSPPGGIYNSPLHF. In nucleotides, the CDR3 is TGTGCCAGCTCACCACCGGGGGGAATCTATAATTCACCCCTCCACTTT.